Presented here are 26 T cell receptor beta chains from one specimen sequenced in a study of shared clonotypes between healthy human individuals. Sequenced by immunoSEQ multiplex PCR; TCRdb stores in-frame clones only, minus some. The data hold about 470,000 clones, with more than 75% observed a single time. The sample comprised PBMCs. The receptors here all came from a woman aged 40-49 years in good health. Some clones in this sample may be carry-over from other donors' samples.

This clone was detected ten times or more. This chain joins TRBV7-3 and TRBJ2-7, with a weak D call TRBD1 (6 bases). Trimming pared 5 bases from V and 9 bases from J, leaving 20 bases between. From germline, CDR1 is SGHTA and CDR2 FQGTGA. The CDR3 length is 14 residues. The CDR3 nucleotides read TGTGCCAGCAGCCCTACCGGGACAAGTACCGCGCAGTACTTC. Protein product: CASSPTGTSTAQYF.

The rearrangement links TRBV10-3 to TRBJ1-4, with D unresolved. Germline V lookup: CDR1 ENHRY, CDR2 SYGVKD. The V gene lost 6 bases and the J gene lost 0 bases, with 8 bases spanning the gap. The CDR3 length is 14 residues. CDR3: CAISATATNEKLFF. The CDR3 DNA is TGTGCCATCAGCGCTACAGCAACTAATGAAAAACTGTTTTTT.

Concerning this clone itself: This sample includes further DNA sequences coding for the same CDR3. The genes are TRBV19 and TRBJ2-3; 14 positions agree with TRBD2. Per the germline V gene, CDR1 is LNHDA and CDR2 is SQIVND (reference sequence). There are 18 residues in the CDR3. The V and J ends lost 5 bases and 0 bases, in that order; junction bases with no gene match: 7. The DNA of the CDR3 is TGTGCCAGTAGTGGGGGACTAGCGGGGGTACCTAGCACAGATACGCAGTATTTT. This sequence encodes CASSGGLAGVPSTDTQYF. Drawing the rest from reference TRBV19 and TRBJ2-3, the complete variable domain is DGGITQSPKYLFRKEGQNVTLSCEQNLNHDAMYWYRQDPGQGLRLIYYSQIVNDFQKGDIAEGYSVSREKKESFPLTVTSAQKNPTAFYLCASSGGLAGVPSTDTQYFGPGTRLTVL.

The V gene is TRBV4-2, the J gene TRBJ2-4, with TRBD2 matching over 7 bases. The V gene's germline CDR1 is LGHNA and CDR2 YNFKEQ. Trimming took 0 bases from V and 8 from J; bases not matched to a gene: 13. This CDR3 contains 17 residues. The CDR3 loop is CASSQDSGTTKIDIQYF. Written as DNA, the CDR3 is TGTGCCAGCAGCCAAGATAGTGGGACTACTAAGATCGACATTCAGTACTTC.

The chain has TRBV28 and TRBJ2-5; 8 bases line up with TRBD2. V lost 2 bases, J lost 5 bases, and 10 bases stayed unmatched. The V gene's germline CDR1 is MDHEN and CDR2 SYDVKM. This CDR3 contains 16 residues. This CDR3 reads CASSLVVAGNFETQYF. The CDR3 nucleotides are TGTGCCAGCAGTTTAGTCGTAGCGGGAAACTTCGAGACCCAGTACTTC.

This chain connects TRBV18 to TRBJ2-2; D might be TRBD2 (6 bases). V gave up 0 bases and J gave up 4 bases, with 9 bases separating them. Germline V gene sequence: CDR1 KGHSH, CDR2 LQKENI. CDR3 length equals 15 residues. The CDR3 DNA is TGTGCCAGCTCACCACCGAACGGGGGCACCGGGGAGCTGTTTTTT. Translating gives CASSPPNGGTGELFF.

V is TRBV28 and J is TRBJ2-7, with 11 bases aligning to TRBD2. Looked up from germline, CDR1 is MDHEN and CDR2 is SYDVKM. This CDR3 region has 16 residues. Trimming removed 3 bases from V and 6 bases from J; junction bases left unmatched: 10. CDR3 nucleotide sequence: TGTGCCAGCAGTTTGGGGACTAGCGGCGCCGTTTCCGAGCAGTACTTC. It encodes CASSLGTSGAVSEQYF.

The chain employs TRBV5-1 and TRBJ1-2; TRBD1 agrees at 7 bases. Per germline, CDR1 SGHRS and CDR2 YFSETQ. Trimming cost V 3 bases and J 6 bases; bases outside gene matches: 8. This CDR3 comprises 14 residues. The CDR3 loop is CASSSSTGRDGYTF. CDR3 in DNA: TGCGCCAGCAGCTCCTCGACAGGGAGGGATGGCTACACCTTC.

V and J are TRBV7-2 and TRBJ1-5; D remains unclear. V shed 5 bases and J shed 4 bases, with 9 bases lying between them. This CDR3 region has 13 residues. From germline, CDR1 is SGHTA and CDR2 FQGNSA. CDR3 sequence: CASSMVANQPQHF. The CDR3 nucleotides read TGTGCCAGCAGCATGGTAGCAAATCAGCCCCAGCATTTT.

This clone came up once. The rearrangement links TRBV10-3 to TRBJ2-1; D unresolved. V gave up 10 bases and J gave up 8 bases, with 18 bases separating them. CDR3 size: 13 residues. The germline V gene encodes CDR1 ENHRY and CDR2 SYGVKD. The chain's CDR3 is CATQVLPTHEQFF. The DNA of the CDR3 is TGTGCCACCCAGGTCCTTCCGACCCATGAGCAGTTCTTC.

Concerning this clone itself: The sample contains more than one DNA sequence encoding this CDR3. V usage is TRBV7-3 and J usage is TRBJ2-3; D remains unclear. The germline gives CDR1 SGHTA, CDR2 FQGTGA. The V end lost 1 base, the J end lost 0 bases, and 8 bases lay between the germline ends. The CDR3 is 15 residues long. DNA of the CDR3: TGTGCCAGCAGCTTAATGGGTGGTAGCACAGATACGCAGTATTTT. Translation gives CASSLMGGSTDTQYF.

The chain joins TRBV29-1 to TRBJ2-7; tentatively, D is TRBD1 or TRBD2 (5 bases each). The CDR3 runs 12 residues. CDR1 SQVTM and CDR2 ANQGSEA come from the germline V gene. Deletions cut 6 bases from V and 4 bases from J, with 13 bases between. DNA for the CDR3: TGCAGCGTCAACAAGGGGAGTTACGAGCAGTACTTC. As protein: CSVNKGSYEQYF.

V and J are TRBV29-1 and TRBJ1-1; 10 bases line up with TRBD1. Germline lookup yields CDR1 SQVTM and CDR2 ANQGSEA. The CDR3 has 13 amino acids. V shed 4 bases, J shed 4 bases, and the junction held 3 bases outside the gene matches. In DNA, the CDR3 is TGCAGCGTTGCCAGGACAGGGGGCACTGAAGCTTTCTTT. Its translation is CSVARTGGTEAFF.

The CDR3 here is CASRIGQLDYEQYF. The CDR3 DNA follows: TGTGCCAGCAGGATAGGACAGTTAGACTACGAGCAGTACTTC. The V call is TRBV28, the J call TRBJ2-7, with D possibly matching TRBD1 (6 bases). The CDR3 sequence is 14 residues long. Deletions cut 6 bases from V and 3 bases from J, with 15 bases between. Germline CDR1 MDHEN, CDR2 SYDVKM.

As DNA, the CDR3 is TGCGCCAGCAGTGAGTCCGGGAGGGCTAGCGGGAGCTTGGAGACCCAGTACTTC. As protein: CASSESGRASGSLETQYF. The chain is built from TRBV10-1 and TRBJ2-5, with TRBD2 matching 10 bases. The germline V gene encodes CDR1 WNHNN and CDR2 SYGVQD (reference sequence). With V trimmed by 0 bases and J by 5 bases, 12 bases remained unmatched. The CDR3 totals 18 residues.

This clone appeared once. The rearrangement uses TRBV6-6 and TRBJ1-2; tentative D call: TRBD1 (5 bases). The germline V and J ends were trimmed by 0 bases and 4 bases, with 15 bases remaining between them. Germline V CDR1 and CDR2: MNHNY, SVGAGI (reference sequence). CDR3 size: 16 residues. The CDR3 DNA reads TGTGCCAGCAGTTACTCGAATCCAGGGCAAGGCTATGGCTACACCTTC. Amino acid sequence: CASSYSNPGQGYGYTF.

The chain links TRBV6-1 to TRBJ2-7; tentative D call: TRBD1 (5 bases). This CDR3 is 13 amino acids long. Deletions cut 6 bases from V and 6 bases from J, with 15 bases between. Germline loops: CDR1 MNHNS, CDR2 SASEGT. The CDR3 region has the DNA TGTGCCAGCAGAGAGGCAGGGATTGGCGAGCAGTACTTC. It specifies CASREAGIGEQYF.

The chain links TRBV4-3 to TRBJ2-3; 9 bases align to TRBD2. The germline V gene encodes CDR1 LGHNA and CDR2 YSLEER. V dropped 2 bases and J dropped 4; count of bases not matched to a gene: 7. The CDR3 contains 16 residues. The CDR3 sequence is CASSQLSGRNADTQYF. The CDR3, as DNA: TGCGCCAGCAGCCAACTCAGCGGGAGGAACGCAGATACGCAGTATTTT.

The genes are TRBV19 and TRBJ2-3; either TRBD1 or TRBD2 may supply D (6 bases each). V shed 6 bases and J shed 4 bases, with 11 bases lying between them. The CDR3 length is 13 residues. The germline CDR1 and CDR2 sequences are LNHDA and SQIVND (reference sequence). The CDR3 bases are TGTGCCAGTAGCGTCGGGGGCCCAGATACGCAGTATTTT. Protein sequence: CASSVGGPDTQYF.

This sequence joins TRBV5-1 and TRBJ1-4; 7 bases align to TRBD1. The V gene end was trimmed by 0 bases and the J gene end by 8 bases; junction bases not matched to a gene: 7. The germline CDR1 and CDR2 sequences are SGHRS and YFSETQ. This CDR3 comprises 15 residues. The CDR3 protein is CASSLEPGGWEKLFF. CDR3 DNA sequence: TGCGCCAGCAGCTTGGAGCCAGGGGGTTGGGAAAAACTGTTTTTT. Based on the CDR3 plus reference TRBV5-1 and TRBJ1-4, the full variable domain is KAGVTQTPRYLIKTRGQQVTLSCSPISGHRSVSWYQQTPGQGLQFLFEYFSETQRNKGNFPGRFSGRQFSNSRSEMNVSTLELGDSALYLCASSLEPGGWEKLFFGSGTQLSVL.

Only one count was recorded for this clone. CDR3 protein: CASSLDTAGANVLTF. The CDR3 DNA reads as TGTGCCAGCAGCTTAGATACCGCTGGGGCCAACGTCCTGACTTTC. The chain carries TRBV11-2 and TRBJ2-6; D is uncertain. Germline V gene sequence: CDR1 SGHAT, CDR2 FQNNGV. V was trimmed by 0 bases and J by 2 bases, leaving 5 bases between them. The CDR3 runs 15 residues.

The V and J genes are TRBV19 and TRBJ2-7, with unresolved D. The germline V and J ends were trimmed by 4 bases and 1 base, with 11 bases remaining between them. The CDR3 has 14 residues. Germline V gives CDR1 LNHDA, CDR2 SQIVND (reference sequence). CDR3 amino acids: CASSKGPRSYEQYF. The CDR3 bases are TGTGCCAGTAGTAAGGGCCCGCGGTCCTACGAGCAGTACTTC.

The J gene is TRBJ2-3, the V gene TRBV14; D perhaps matches TRBD1 (6 bases). The CDR3 has 14 residues. Germline lookup yields CDR1 SGHDN and CDR2 FVKESK. With 5 bases removed from V and 5 bases from J, the gap between germline ends came to 14 bases. CDR3 amino acids: CASSDWTARDTQYF. The CDR3 DNA follows: TGTGCCAGCAGCGATTGGACAGCCAGAGATACGCAGTATTTT.

The genes are TRBV28 and TRBJ2-3; D is undetermined. V was shortened by 5 bases and J by 3 bases, with 12 bases between the two germline ends. The CDR3 is 14 residues long. Germline V gives CDR1 MDHEN, CDR2 SYDVKM. CDR3 sequence reads: CASSLIDGTDTQYF. The CDR3 coding sequence is TGTGCCAGCAGTCTCATCGACGGAACAGATACGCAGTATTTT.

The V call is TRBV7-8, the J call TRBJ2-1; D perhaps matches TRBD2 (6 bases). The CDR3 has 12 amino acids. The germline CDR1 and CDR2 sequences are SGHVS and FQNEAQ. The germline V and J ends were trimmed by 1 base and 10 bases, with 8 bases remaining between them. Here the CDR3 reads CASSLVAGEQFF. Here the CDR3 DNA reads TGTGCCAGCAGCTTAGTCGCGGGAGAGCAGTTCTTC.

The J gene is TRBJ2-7, the V gene TRBV30; 8 nucleotides agree with TRBD1. Germline V gene data show CDR1 as GTSNPN and CDR2 as SVGIG (reference sequence). Trimming cost V 3 bases and J 5 bases; bases outside gene matches: 6. The CDR3 loop spans 13 amino acids. The CDR3 loop reads CAWRGGQDHEQYF. As DNA, the CDR3 is TGTGCCTGGAGAGGGGGACAGGACCACGAGCAGTACTTC.